The next 28 T cell receptor beta chains were all read from a single sample in a study of blood T cell repertoires in COVID-19. The data were produced by immunoSEQ multiplex PCR, yet TCRdb's version contains in-frame clones alone and is incomplete. The data show 130,000 or so clones, around 80% seen once. Sequences were obtained from PBMCs or T cells enriched from blood (not recorded which). The source of these receptors is a man aged 40-49 years with acute COVID-19.

The rearrangement links TRBV23-1 to TRBJ1-2, with 10 nucleotides matching TRBD1. TRBV23-1 is sorted into the ORF group, with uncertain function. CDR3 length equals 18 residues. Trimming removed 2 bases from V and 0 bases from J; junction bases left unmatched: 9. CDR3 bases: TGCGCCAGCAGTCAAAACCGGGACAGGGGATTAGCTAACTATGGCTACACCTTC. The encoded protein is CASSQNRDRGLANYGYTF.

Here the CDR3 reads CATQPSGGSINQPQHF. As DNA, the CDR3 is TGTGCCACTCAGCCATCAGGTGGGAGCATTAATCAGCCCCAGCATTTT. The V gene is TRBV15, the J gene TRBJ1-5, with unresolved D. CDR1 is LNHNV, CDR2 YYDKDF, per germline (reference sequence). The CDR3 sequence is 16 residues long. V was shortened by 9 bases and J by 4 bases, with 22 bases between the two germline ends.

The rearrangement links TRBV10-3 to TRBJ1-5, with a weak D call TRBD1 (6 bases). V lost 10 bases, J lost 0 bases, and 10 bases lay in between. Germline-derived CDR1 and CDR2 are ENHRY and SYGVKD. The CDR3 length is 13 residues. This CDR3 reads CATGQLSNQPQHF. CDR3 DNA sequence: TGTGCCACCGGACAGCTTAGCAATCAGCCCCAGCATTTT.

The chain combines TRBV5-6 with TRBJ1-6, with TRBD1 as a possible D gene (6 bases). CDR1 SGHDT and CDR2 YYEEEE come from the germline V gene. Trimming pared 0 bases from V and 7 bases from J, leaving 11 bases between. The CDR3 runs to 15 residues. CDR3 DNA sequence: TGTGCCAGCAGCTTGGCAGACAGGCCGAATTCACCCCTCCACTTT. Amino acids: CASSLADRPNSPLHF.

The chain couples TRBV19 to TRBJ1-1, with D maybe TRBD1 (5 bases). Germline lookup yields CDR1 LNHDA and CDR2 SQIVND (reference sequence). This CDR3 contains 13 residues. Trimming stripped 5 bases from V and 1 base from J, with 8 bases between. CDR3 loop: CASSGAENTEAFF. CDR3 DNA: TGTGCCAGTAGTGGGGCCGAGAACACTGAAGCTTTCTTT.

This clone was counted once. The V call is TRBV5-5, the J call TRBJ2-7, with 7 bases fitting TRBD2. Trimming took 4 bases from V and 9 from J; bases not matched to a gene: 4. This CDR3 has 11 amino acids. Germline V gene data show CDR1 as SGHKS and CDR2 as YYEKEE (reference sequence). For the CDR3, the DNA is TGTGCCAGCAGCGGCGGGGAGGGGCAGTACTTC. Translating gives CASSGGEGQYF.

This chain uses TRBV19 with TRBJ2-1, with 8 bases identical to TRBD2. Germline assignment: CDR1 LNHDA and CDR2 SQIVND (reference sequence). The J segment lost 7 bases and the V segment lost 1 base, leaving 9 bases of the junction unmatched. This CDR3 is 16 amino acids long. CDR3 loop: CASSIVSGERRNEQFF. In nucleotides, the CDR3 is TGTGCCAGTAGTATAGTTAGCGGGGAAAGGAGGAATGAGCAGTTCTTC.

This chain joins TRBV10-3 and TRBJ2-7; D perhaps matches TRBD1 (5 bases). CDR1 and CDR2 (germline): ENHRY, SYGVKD. The V end was cut by 5 bases, the J end by 0 bases, with 5 bases between. This CDR3 has 12 residues. Here the CDR3 DNA reads TGTGCCATCAGTCAGGGCTCCTACGAGCAGTACTTC. It specifies CAISQGSYEQYF.

V usage is TRBV30 and J usage is TRBJ1-5; D remains unclear. Deletions cut 5 bases from V and 7 bases from J, with 9 bases between. Germline loops: CDR1 GTSNPN, CDR2 SVGIG (reference sequence). The CDR3 loop spans 11 amino acids. CDR3 in amino acids: CAWGPAQPQHF. The CDR3 region has the DNA TGTGCCTGGGGTCCCGCGCAGCCCCAGCATTTT.

V usage is TRBV27 and J usage is TRBJ1-3; D is possibly TRBD1 (6 bases). Germline V CDR1 and CDR2: MNHEY, SMNVEV (reference sequence). V lost 4 bases and J 2 bases, leaving 12 bases between the germline ends. This CDR3 region has 15 residues. The CDR3, as DNA: TGTGCCAGCAGTTCAACAGGGTGGGCTGGAAACACCATATATTTT. It codes for CASSSTGWAGNTIYF.

The chain recombines TRBV9 with TRBJ1-6; 9 bases are shared with TRBD1. The CDR3 totals 15 residues. Germline trimming cut 3 bases from V and 9 bases from J; bases unmatched to any gene: 7. The germline V gene encodes CDR1 SGDLS and CDR2 YYNGEE. The CDR3 bases are TGTGCCAGCAGCGCCGGGACAGGGAAGGCTTCACCCCTCCACTTT. The encoded protein is CASSAGTGKASPLHF.

The chain recombines TRBV9 with TRBJ1-2; the D is unclear. Per germline, CDR1 SGDLS and CDR2 YYNGEE. CDR3 length: 15 amino acids. Trimming shortened V by 0 bases and J by 0 bases, and 9 bases separated the two germline ends. The CDR3 region has the DNA TGTGCCAGCAGCGTAGATCTTCCAGCTAACTATGGCTACACCTTC. It yields the protein CASSVDLPANYGYTF.

The genes are TRBV5-6 and TRBJ1-2; TRBD1 might be the D (6 bases). Germline-derived CDR1 and CDR2 are SGHDT and YYEEEE. The CDR3 covers 15 residues. Trimming left V 2 bases short and J 8 bases short, with 19 bases between. CDR3 sequence reads: CASSFDRSIGGGYTF. The CDR3 DNA sequence: TGTGCCAGCAGCTTCGACAGGAGCATAGGAGGCGGCTACACCTTC.

This chain uses TRBV13 with TRBJ2-1, with a weak D call TRBD1 (6 bases). Trimming stripped 0 bases from V and 8 bases from J, with 11 bases between. Germline values: CDR1 PRHDT, CDR2 FYEKMQ (reference sequence). This CDR3 has 14 amino acids. CDR3 protein: CASSLGQGWDEQFF. Written as DNA, the CDR3 is TGTGCCAGCAGCTTAGGACAGGGTTGGGATGAGCAGTTCTTC.

The V call is TRBV27, the J call TRBJ2-1, with 7 bases that match TRBD1. The CDR3 extends over 15 amino acids. V was clipped by 1 base and J by 4 bases; unmatched bases: 4. The germline V gene encodes CDR1 MNHEY and CDR2 SMNVEV (reference sequence). The CDR3 coding sequence is TGTGCCAGCAGTTTATGGACAGGCTATTACAATGAGCAGTTCTTC. Its protein product is CASSLWTGYYNEQFF.

V gene TRBV18 combines with J gene TRBJ1-3, with a weak D call TRBD1 (5 bases). The CDR3 sequence is 14 residues long. The germline V gene has CDR1 KGHSH and CDR2 LQKENI. V lost 0 bases to trimming and J lost 11 bases, with 14 bases between them. CDR3 nucleotide sequence: TGTGCCAGCTCACCACCGACCAGGGATTTGCCCATATATTTT. Translated: CASSPPTRDLPIYF.

This clone was observed a handful of times. V is TRBV5-4 and J is TRBJ2-7; 13 bases agree with TRBD2. CDR1 is SGHNT, CDR2 YYREEE, per germline (reference sequence). The CDR3 covers 16 residues. V lost 6 bases, J lost 2 bases, and 8 bases stayed unmatched. CDR3 in DNA: TGTGCCAGCACCGGACTAGCGGGAGTCTTAACCTACGAGCAGTACTTC. This codes for CASTGLAGVLTYEQYF.

This clone is a singleton in its sample. The chain couples TRBV28 to TRBJ2-7; D unresolved. The length of the CDR3 is 13 residues. Germline CDR1 MDHEN, CDR2 SYDVKM. Trimming took 6 bases from V and 0 from J, leaving 9 bases between them. CDR3 nucleotides: TGTGCCAGCAGCCTAGACGGCTCCTACGAGCAGTACTTC. It yields the protein CASSLDGSYEQYF.

The V and J genes are TRBV7-3 and TRBJ2-5, with TRBD2 matching over 12 bases. Per germline, CDR1 SGHTA and CDR2 FQGTGA. The CDR3 is 16 residues long. With 4 bases clipped from V and 7 bases from J, the junction kept 10 bases outside the gene matches. This chain's CDR3 is CASSSASGGALGTQYF. CDR3 sequence (DNA): TGTGCCAGCAGCTCCGCTAGCGGGGGGGCCTTGGGGACCCAGTACTTC.

The chain employs TRBV9 and TRBJ2-2; 7 bases match TRBD1. The CDR3 totals 13 residues. The V and J ends lost 3 bases and 6 bases, in that order; junction bases with no gene match: 2. Germline V gene lookup returns CDR1 SGDLS and CDR2 YYNGEE. As DNA, the CDR3 is TGTGCCAGCAGCGAGGGACAGCCCGGGGAGCTGTTTTTT. This gives the protein CASSEGQPGELFF.

Only a few counts were recorded for this clone. This rearrangement joins TRBV6-6 to TRBJ2-3; D is unresolved. CDR1 is MNHNY, CDR2 SVGAGI, per germline (reference sequence). The CDR3 length is 16 residues. The V gene lost 2 bases and the J gene lost 0 bases, with 12 bases spanning the gap. The CDR3, as DNA: TGTGCCAGCAGTTACGCCCCAGGTACCAGCACAGATACGCAGTATTTT. This sequence encodes CASSYAPGTSTDTQYF.

V usage is TRBV2 and J usage is TRBJ2-1, with 7 bases that match TRBD2. Germline values: CDR1 SNHLY, CDR2 FYNNEI. The length of the CDR3 is 15 residues. The V and J ends lost 5 bases and 9 bases, in that order; junction bases with no gene match: 13. CDR3 amino acids: CASSPLGLVGSEQFF. The CDR3 DNA follows: TGTGCCAGCAGTCCCTTAGGACTAGTGGGAAGTGAGCAGTTCTTC. The whole variable domain, remainder taken from reference TRBV2 and TRBJ2-1, is EPEVTQTPSHQVTQMGQEVILRCVPISNHLYFYWYRQILGQKVEFLVSFYNNEISEKSEIFDDQFSVERPDGSNFTLKIRSTKLEDSAMYFCASSPLGLVGSEQFFGPGTRLTVL.

The V gene is TRBV6-4, the J gene TRBJ2-3; TRBD2 matches at 14 bases. V dropped 3 bases and J dropped 3; count of bases not matched to a gene: 5. The CDR3 is made up of 17 amino acids. From germline, CDR1 is MRHNA and CDR2 SNTAGT. The CDR3 reads CASSEERTSGGTDTQYF. The CDR3 DNA follows: TGTGCCAGCAGTGAGGAGAGGACTAGCGGGGGGACAGATACGCAGTATTTT.

The genes are TRBV4-2 and TRBJ2-1; no firm D call. V gave up 1 base and J gave up 10 bases, with 8 bases separating them. This CDR3 is 12 amino acids long. The germline V gene has CDR1 LGHNA and CDR2 YNFKEQ. For the CDR3, the DNA is TGTGCCAGCAGCCAAGTTAGCCGGGAGCAGTTCTTC. This codes for CASSQVSREQFF.

The chain has TRBV2 and TRBJ1-5; D might be TRBD1 (6 bases). Germline CDR1 and CDR2: SNHLY and FYNNEI. This CDR3 has 13 residues. V lost 6 bases and J lost 5, with 11 bases in between. The CDR3 loop is CASSQQGDQPQHF. The CDR3, as DNA: TGTGCCAGCAGCCAACAGGGCGATCAGCCCCAGCATTTT.

The chain employs TRBV6-2 or TRBV6-3 and TRBJ2-7, with D tentatively TRBD1 (5 bases). The germline V gene encodes CDR1 MNHEY and CDR2 SVGEGT. The V gene lost 6 bases and the J gene lost 3 bases, with 12 bases spanning the gap. The CDR3 sequence is 13 residues long. The CDR3 spells CASSRQMNYEQYF. For the CDR3, the DNA is TGTGCCAGCAGCCGACAGATGAACTACGAGCAGTACTTC.

V and J are TRBV9 and TRBJ1-4; tentatively, D is TRBD1 (6 bases). Per the germline V gene, CDR1 is SGDLS and CDR2 is YYNGEE. The length of the CDR3 is 16 residues. V dropped 0 bases and J dropped 4 bases, with 13 bases sitting between them. The chain's CDR3 is CASSVEQGLGNEKLFF. The CDR3 DNA sequence: TGTGCCAGCAGCGTAGAACAGGGATTGGGTAATGAAAAACTGTTTTTT.

The chain recombines TRBV7-3 with TRBJ1-1, with D uncertain. The V end was cut by 5 bases, the J end by 1 base, with 8 bases between. There are 13 residues in the CDR3. Per the germline V gene, CDR1 is SGHTA and CDR2 is FQGTGA. Here the CDR3 DNA reads TGTGCCAGCAGCCAGGAACCGAACACTGAAGCTTTCTTT. Encoded protein: CASSQEPNTEAFF. The whole variable domain, remainder taken from reference TRBV7-3 and TRBJ1-1, is GAGVSQTPSNKVTEKGKYVELRCDPISGHTALYWYRQSLGQGPEFLIYFQGTGAADDSGLPNDRFFAVRPEGSVSTLKIQRTERGDSAVYLCASSQEPNTEAFFGQGTRLTVV.